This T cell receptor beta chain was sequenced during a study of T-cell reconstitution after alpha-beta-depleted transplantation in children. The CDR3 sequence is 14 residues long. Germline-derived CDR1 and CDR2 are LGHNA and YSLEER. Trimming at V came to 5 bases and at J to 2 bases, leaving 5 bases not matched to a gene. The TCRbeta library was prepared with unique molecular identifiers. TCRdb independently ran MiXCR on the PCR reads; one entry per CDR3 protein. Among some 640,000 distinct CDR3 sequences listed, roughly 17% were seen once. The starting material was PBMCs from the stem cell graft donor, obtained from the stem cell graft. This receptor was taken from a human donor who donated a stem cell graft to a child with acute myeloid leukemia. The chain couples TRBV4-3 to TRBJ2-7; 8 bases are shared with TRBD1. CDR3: CASSSWTGPYEQYF. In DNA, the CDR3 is TGCGCCAGCAGCTCCTGGACAGGGCCCTACGAGCAGTACTTC.